The rows below give T cell receptor beta chains drawn from one sample of a study of vaccination effects on CD4 cells after COVID-19. These receptors have no identified antigens. Produced via immunoSEQ multiplex PCR; TCRdb's table is partial and in-frame only. The table includes approximately 37,000 clones, approximately 70% detected once. The source was CD4+ T cells from PBMCs cultured without peptide, collected after COVID-19 vaccination. Every receptor here comes from a human donor who received a COVID-19 vaccine. The CDR3 runs from the conserved cysteine through the conserved F or W. Fields, in order: V gene, clone size, J gene, D gene, CDR3 protein, CDR3 DNA. A D gene is named only where the DNA matches it firmly. The size field is filled for only some rows; it gives once, few, many or a size class.

V: TRBV2; size: .; J: TRBJ2-3; D: TRBD2; CDR3: CASMVDPGLAGATTDTQYF; DNA: TGTGCCAGCATGGTAGACCCGGGACTAGCGGGGGCCACGACAGATACGCAGTATTTT
V: TRBV6-6; size: few; J: TRBJ1-5; D: TRBD1; CDR3: CASRETGGDRQPQHF; DNA: TGTGCCAGCAGAGAGACAGGGGGCGATAGACAGCCCCAGCATTTT
V: TRBV2; size: .; J: TRBJ1-4; D: .; CDR3: CASTKGGGWNEKLFF; DNA: TGTGCCAGCACCAAAGGGGGGGGGTGGAATGAAAAACTGTTTTTT
V: TRBV5-1; size: .; J: TRBJ1-5; D: .; CDR3: CASSADDGGSNQPQHF; DNA: TGCGCCAGCAGCGCCGACGACGGGGGAAGCAATCAGCCCCAGCATTTT
V: TRBV6-5; size: few; J: TRBJ1-5; D: TRBD1; CDR3: CASKPTGDSNQPQHF; DNA: TGTGCCAGCAAACCAACAGGGGATAGCAATCAGCCCCAGCATTTT
V: TRBV25-1; size: once; J: TRBJ1-2; D: .; CDR3: CASSPPGPLNYGYTF; DNA: TGTGCCAGCAGCCCCCCGGGGCCTCTCAACTATGGCTACACCTTC
V: TRBV4-1; size: few; J: TRBJ1-2; D: .; CDR3: CASSARTEGVGGYTF; DNA: TGCGCCAGCAGCGCCCGGACGGAAGGGGTTGGTGGCTACACCTTC
V: TRBV18; size: .; J: TRBJ2-1; D: TRBD2; CDR3: CASSPGLASPGEQFF; DNA: TGTGCCAGCTCGCCGGGACTAGCATCCCCAGGTGAGCAGTTCTTC
V: TRBV5-6; size: once; J: TRBJ2-7; D: .; CDR3: CASSSRRAGEQYF; DNA: TGTGCCAGCAGCTCGCGGAGGGCGGGGGAGCAGTACTTC
V: TRBV30; size: once; J: TRBJ1-3; D: .; CDR3: CAWRNRASGNTIYF; DNA: TGTGCCTGGAGAAACAGGGCCTCTGGAAACACCATATATTTT
V: TRBV4-2; size: .; J: TRBJ2-3; D: .; CDR3: CASSQEFGGTDTQYF; DNA: TGTGCCAGCAGCCAAGAATTCGGGGGCACAGATACGCAGTATTTT
V: TRBV6-4; size: .; J: TRBJ2-3; D: TRBD2; CDR3: CASSDLAGGPDTQYF; DNA: TGTGCCAGCAGTGACTTAGCGGGAGGGCCAGATACGCAGTATTTT
V: TRBV7-9; size: .; J: TRBJ1-4; D: .; CDR3: CASSLVLGTNEKLFF; DNA: TGTGCCAGCAGCTTAGTGTTGGGGACTAATGAAAAACTGTTTTTT
V: TRBV19; size: few; J: TRBJ2-7; D: TRBD2; CDR3: CASSYRTSGSSYEQYF; DNA: TGTGCCAGTAGTTATCGGACTAGCGGAAGCTCCTACGAGCAGTACTTC
V: TRBV13; size: .; J: TRBJ2-7; D: .; CDR3: CASSLNLGEQYF; DNA: TGTGCCAGCAGCCTCAACCTGGGAGAGCAGTACTTC
V: TRBV6-5; size: .; J: TRBJ1-4; D: .; CDR3: CASSYSGRSNEKLFF; DNA: TGTGCCAGCAGTTACTCGGGCCGCTCAAATGAAAAACTGTTTTTT
V: TRBV5-1; size: .; J: TRBJ2-7; D: TRBD1; CDR3: CASSLAQGDEQYF; DNA: TGCGCCAGCAGCTTGGCCCAGGGGGACGAGCAGTACTTC
V: TRBV7-8; size: .; J: TRBJ2-3; D: TRBD1; CDR3: CASSLNVPGQGADTQYF; DNA: TGTGCCAGCAGCTTAAATGTGCCGGGACAGGGGGCAGATACGCAGTATTTT
V: TRBV5-1; size: few; J: TRBJ2-1; D: TRBD2; CDR3: CASSFTSGSYNEQFF; DNA: TGCGCCAGCAGCTTTACTAGCGGGAGCTACAATGAGCAGTTCTTC
V: TRBV2; size: .; J: TRBJ2-2; D: TRBD2; CDR3: CATSLEGGLHTGELFF; DNA: TGTGCCACGTCGTTGGAGGGAGGGCTTCACACCGGGGAGCTGTTTTTT
V: TRBV3-1/TRBV3-2; size: .; J: TRBJ1-2; D: TRBD1; CDR3: CASSQDGTGFYGYTF; DNA: TGTGCCAGCAGCCAAGACGGGACAGGGTTTTATGGCTACACCTTC
V: TRBV2; size: .; J: TRBJ1-4; D: .; CDR3: CASSENWQIGTNEKLFF; DNA: TGTGCCAGCAGTGAAAACTGGCAGATTGGGACTAATGAAAAACTGTTTTTT
V: TRBV3-1/TRBV3-2; size: .; J: TRBJ1-3; D: .; CDR3: CASSGSSGNTIYF; DNA: TGTGCCAGCTCCGGAAGCTCTGGAAACACCATATATTTT
V: TRBV4-1; size: .; J: TRBJ1-5; D: .; CDR3: CASSPQVGQPQHF; DNA: TGCGCCAGCAGCCCCCAAGTGGGGCAGCCCCAGCATTTT
V: TRBV21-1; size: .; J: TRBJ2-2; D: .; CDR3: CASSKDVAGKYTGELFF; DNA: TGTGCCAGCAGCAAAGATGTAGCGGGTAAGTACACCGGGGAGCTGTTTTTT
V: TRBV5-1; size: few; J: TRBJ2-1; D: .; CDR3: CASSFQGFNEQFF; DNA: TGCGCCAGCAGCTTCCAGGGATTCAATGAGCAGTTCTTC
V: TRBV6-6; size: .; J: TRBJ2-1; D: .; CDR3: CASSYRVGSGYEQFF; DNA: TGTGCCAGCAGTTACAGGGTTGGAAGTGGGTATGAGCAGTTCTTC
V: TRBV6-5; size: .; J: TRBJ1-6; D: .; CDR3: CASSYRLAYNSPLHF; DNA: TGTGCCAGCAGTTATAGGTTGGCGTATAATTCACCCCTCCACTTT
V: TRBV6-1; size: .; J: TRBJ1-4; D: TRBD1; CDR3: CASTRDSSNEKLFF; DNA: TGTGCCAGCACCAGGGACAGTTCTAATGAAAAACTGTTTTTT
V: TRBV30; size: once; J: TRBJ2-3; D: TRBD2; CDR3: CAWRQTGTSGTQYF; DNA: TGTGCCTGGCGCCAGACCGGGACTAGCGGTACGCAGTATTTT
V: TRBV21-1; size: .; J: TRBJ2-7; D: .; CDR3: CASRTSGGGSYEQYF; DNA: TGTGCCAGCAGAACTAGCGGGGGGGGGTCCTACGAGCAGTACTTC
V: TRBV19; size: .; J: TRBJ1-5; D: .; CDR3: CASSMGVQPQHF; DNA: TGTGCCAGTAGTATGGGAGTCCAGCCCCAGCATTTT
V: TRBV5-1; size: .; J: TRBJ2-7; D: TRBD2; CDR3: CASSPDGIRGGRMVEQYF; DNA: TGCGCCAGCAGCCCGGATGGTATCCGGGGCGGGAGGATGGTCGAGCAGTACTTC
V: TRBV11-2; size: .; J: TRBJ1-1; D: .; CDR3: CASSSNRANTEAFF; DNA: TGTGCCAGCAGCTCAAACCGGGCTAACACTGAAGCTTTCTTT
V: TRBV19; size: .; J: TRBJ1-1; D: .; CDR3: CASKAGGMTEAFF; DNA: TGTGCCAGTAAGGCAGGAGGGATGACTGAAGCTTTCTTT
V: TRBV7-6; size: .; J: TRBJ2-1; D: .; CDR3: CASSLARASSYNEQFF; DNA: TGTGCCAGCAGCTTAGCGAGGGCTTCCTCCTACAATGAGCAGTTCTTC
V: TRBV5-5; size: few; J: TRBJ1-5; D: TRBD1; CDR3: CASSQRTGDGQPQHF; DNA: TGTGCCAGCAGCCAAAGGACAGGGGACGGTCAGCCCCAGCATTTT
V: TRBV5-4; size: .; J: TRBJ1-2; D: TRBD1; CDR3: CASSFGGLQGMNYGYTF; DNA: TGTGCCAGCAGCTTTGGAGGTCTACAGGGGATGAACTATGGCTACACCTTC
V: TRBV6-5; size: few; J: TRBJ1-1; D: .; CDR3: CASGGRWTNTEAFF; DNA: TGTGCCAGTGGAGGAAGGTGGACGAACACTGAAGCTTTCTTT
V: TRBV5-6; size: .; J: TRBJ2-1; D: TRBD1; CDR3: CASSLDRGEQFF; DNA: TGTGCCAGCAGCTTGGACAGGGGTGAGCAGTTCTTC
V: TRBV3-1/TRBV3-2; size: few; J: TRBJ2-2; D: .; CDR3: CASSPDGTGELFF; DNA: TGTGCCAGCAGCCCCGATGGCACCGGGGAGCTGTTTTTT
V: TRBV6-1; size: few; J: TRBJ1-4; D: .; CDR3: CASSEFGPLRQKLFF; DNA: TGTGCCAGCAGTGAATTCGGACCTCTCAGACAAAAACTGTTTTTT
V: TRBV6-5; size: .; J: TRBJ1-5; D: .; CDR3: CASEGQPQHF; DNA: TGTGCCAGCGAAGGGCAGCCCCAGCATTTT